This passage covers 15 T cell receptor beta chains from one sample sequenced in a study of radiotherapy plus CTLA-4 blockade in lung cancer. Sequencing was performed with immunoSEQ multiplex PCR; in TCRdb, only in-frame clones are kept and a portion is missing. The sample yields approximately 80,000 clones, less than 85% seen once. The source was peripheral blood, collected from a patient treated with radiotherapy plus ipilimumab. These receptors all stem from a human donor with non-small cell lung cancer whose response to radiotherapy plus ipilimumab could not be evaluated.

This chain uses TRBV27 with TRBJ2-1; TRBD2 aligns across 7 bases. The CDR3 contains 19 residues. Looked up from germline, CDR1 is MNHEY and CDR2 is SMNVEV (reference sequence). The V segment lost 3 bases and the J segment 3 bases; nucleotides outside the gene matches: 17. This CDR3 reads CASSLTSSDVLSFYNEQFF. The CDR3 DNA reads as TGTGCCAGCAGTTTGACTAGCAGTGACGTTCTCAGCTTCTACAATGAGCAGTTCTTC.

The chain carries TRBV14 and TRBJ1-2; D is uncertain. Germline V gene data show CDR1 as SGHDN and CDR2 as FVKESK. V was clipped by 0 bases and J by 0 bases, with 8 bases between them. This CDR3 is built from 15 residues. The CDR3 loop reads CASSQDLASNYGYTF. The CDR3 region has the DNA TGTGCCAGCAGCCAAGATCTAGCGTCTAACTATGGCTACACCTTC.

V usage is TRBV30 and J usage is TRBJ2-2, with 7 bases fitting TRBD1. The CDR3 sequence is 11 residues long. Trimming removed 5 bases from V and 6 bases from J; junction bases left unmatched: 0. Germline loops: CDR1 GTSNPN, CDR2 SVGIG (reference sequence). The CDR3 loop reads CAWDRAGELFF. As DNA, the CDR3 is TGTGCCTGGGACAGGGCCGGGGAGCTGTTTTTT.

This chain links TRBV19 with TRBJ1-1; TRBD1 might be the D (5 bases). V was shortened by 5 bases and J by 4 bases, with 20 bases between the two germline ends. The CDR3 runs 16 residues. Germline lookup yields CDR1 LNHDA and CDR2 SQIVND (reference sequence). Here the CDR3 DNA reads TGTGCCAGTAGTTCTCGAAGAGGCTCCGGGGGCACTGAAGCTTTCTTT. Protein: CASSSRRGSGGTEAFF.

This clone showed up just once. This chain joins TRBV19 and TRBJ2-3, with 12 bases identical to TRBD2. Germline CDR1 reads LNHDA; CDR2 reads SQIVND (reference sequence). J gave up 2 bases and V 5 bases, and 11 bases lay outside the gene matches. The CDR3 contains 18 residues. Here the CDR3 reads CASSPSSGRAGITDTQYF. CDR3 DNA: TGTGCCAGTAGTCCCTCTAGCGGGAGGGCCGGAATCACAGATACGCAGTATTTT. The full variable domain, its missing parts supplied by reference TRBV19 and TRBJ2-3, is DGGITQSPKYLFRKEGQNVTLSCEQNLNHDAMYWYRQDPGQGLRLIYYSQIVNDFQKGDIAEGYSVSREKKESFPLTVTSAQKNPTAFYLCASSPSSGRAGITDTQYFGPGTRLTVL.

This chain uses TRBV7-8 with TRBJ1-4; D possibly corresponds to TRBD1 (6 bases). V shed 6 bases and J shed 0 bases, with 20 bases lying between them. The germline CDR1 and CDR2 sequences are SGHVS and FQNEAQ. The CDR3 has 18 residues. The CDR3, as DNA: TGTGCCAGCAGGCACCGTGGGGGCAGGGGCTCAACTAATGAAAAACTGTTTTTT. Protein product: CASRHRGGRGSTNEKLFF.

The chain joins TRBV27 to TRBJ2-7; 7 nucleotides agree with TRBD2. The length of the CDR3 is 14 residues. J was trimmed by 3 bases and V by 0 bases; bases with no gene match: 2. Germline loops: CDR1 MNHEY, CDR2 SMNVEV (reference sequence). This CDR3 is CASSLSGGGYEQYF. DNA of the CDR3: TGTGCCAGCAGTTTATCGGGGGGGGGCTACGAGCAGTACTTC.

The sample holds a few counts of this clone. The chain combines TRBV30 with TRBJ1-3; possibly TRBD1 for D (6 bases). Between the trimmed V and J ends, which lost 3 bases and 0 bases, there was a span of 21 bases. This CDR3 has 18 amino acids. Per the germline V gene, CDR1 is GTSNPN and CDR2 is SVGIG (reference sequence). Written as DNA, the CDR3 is TGTGCCTGGAGGCCCAGGGGAGGGGCCGCCTTCTCTGGAAACACCATATATTTT. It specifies CAWRPRGGAAFSGNTIYF.

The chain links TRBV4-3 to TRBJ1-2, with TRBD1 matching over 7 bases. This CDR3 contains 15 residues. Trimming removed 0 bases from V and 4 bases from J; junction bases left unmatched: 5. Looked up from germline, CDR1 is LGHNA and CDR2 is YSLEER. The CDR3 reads CASSQETGRGYGYTF. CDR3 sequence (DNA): TGCGCCAGCAGCCAAGAGACAGGGCGGGGCTATGGCTACACCTTC.

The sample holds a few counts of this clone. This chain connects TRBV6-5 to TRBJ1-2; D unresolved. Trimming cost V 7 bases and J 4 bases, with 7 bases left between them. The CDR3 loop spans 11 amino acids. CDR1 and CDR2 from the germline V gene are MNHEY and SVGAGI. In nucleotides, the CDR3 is TGTGCCAGCACCTTGAGCTATGGCTACACCTTC. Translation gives CASTLSYGYTF.

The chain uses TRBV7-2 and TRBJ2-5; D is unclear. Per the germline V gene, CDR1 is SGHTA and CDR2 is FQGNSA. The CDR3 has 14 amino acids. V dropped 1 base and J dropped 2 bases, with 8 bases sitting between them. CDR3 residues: CASSLGGSQETQYF. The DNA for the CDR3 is TGTGCCAGCAGCTTAGGCGGCTCGCAAGAGACCCAGTACTTC. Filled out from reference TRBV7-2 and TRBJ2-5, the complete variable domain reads GAGVSQSPSNKVTEKGKDVELRCDPISGHTALYWYRQSLGQGLEFLIYFQGNSAPDKSGLPSDRFSAERTGGSVSTLTIQRTQQEDSAVYLCASSLGGSQETQYFGPGTRLLVL.

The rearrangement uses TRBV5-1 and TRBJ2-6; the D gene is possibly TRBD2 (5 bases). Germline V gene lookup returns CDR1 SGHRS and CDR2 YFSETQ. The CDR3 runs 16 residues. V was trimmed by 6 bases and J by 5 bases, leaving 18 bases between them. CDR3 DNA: TGCGCCAGCAAGCTTGTCGTTGGCGGGCGGGCCAACGTCCTGACTTTC. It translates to CASKLVVGGRANVLTF.

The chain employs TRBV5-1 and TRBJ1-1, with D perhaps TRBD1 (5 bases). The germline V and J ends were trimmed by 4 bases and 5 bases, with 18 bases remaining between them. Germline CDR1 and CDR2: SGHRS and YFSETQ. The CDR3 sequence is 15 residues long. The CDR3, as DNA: TGCGCCAGCAGCCCCCTTCCAGGGAAAGGGACTGAAGCTTTCTTT. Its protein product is CASSPLPGKGTEAFF.

Here the CDR3 DNA reads TGTGCCAGCTCACAGGGGACAGCCGATAACAATGAGCAGTTCTTC. Translating it yields CASSQGTADNNEQFF. This chain joins TRBV18 and TRBJ2-1; 7 bases agree with TRBD1. From germline, CDR1 is KGHSH and CDR2 LQKENI. V was clipped by 4 bases and J by 5 bases; unmatched bases: 8. The CDR3 runs 15 residues. The entire variable domain, with the rest obtained from reference TRBV18 and TRBJ2-1, is as follows: NAGVMQNPRHLVRRRGQEARLRCSPMKGHSHVYWYRQLPEEGLKFMVYLQKENIIDESGMPKERFSAEFPKEGPSILRIQQVVRGDSAAYFCASSQGTADNNEQFFGPGTRLTVL.

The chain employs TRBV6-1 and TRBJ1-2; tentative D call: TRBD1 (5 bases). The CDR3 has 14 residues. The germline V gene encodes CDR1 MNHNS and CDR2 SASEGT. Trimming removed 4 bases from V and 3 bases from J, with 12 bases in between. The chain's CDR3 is CASSAEVTDYGYTF. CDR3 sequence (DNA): TGTGCCAGCAGTGCCGAAGTGACAGACTATGGCTACACCTTC.